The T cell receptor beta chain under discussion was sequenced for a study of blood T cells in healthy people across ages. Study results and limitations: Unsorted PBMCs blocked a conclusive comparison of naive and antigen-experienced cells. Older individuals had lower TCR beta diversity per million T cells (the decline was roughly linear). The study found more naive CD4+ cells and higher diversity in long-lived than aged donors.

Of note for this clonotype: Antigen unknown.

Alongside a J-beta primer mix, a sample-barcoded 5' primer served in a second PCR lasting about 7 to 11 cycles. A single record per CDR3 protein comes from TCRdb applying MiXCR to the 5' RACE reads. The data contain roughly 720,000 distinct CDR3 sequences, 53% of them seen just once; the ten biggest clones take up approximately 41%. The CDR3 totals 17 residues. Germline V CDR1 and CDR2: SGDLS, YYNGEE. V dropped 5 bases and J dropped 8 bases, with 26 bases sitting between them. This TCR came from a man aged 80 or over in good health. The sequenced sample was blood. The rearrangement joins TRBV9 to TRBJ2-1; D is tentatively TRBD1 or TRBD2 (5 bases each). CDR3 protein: CASRGAAGAFGLDEQFF. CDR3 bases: TGTGCCAGCAGAGGGGCGGCCGGGGCCTTCGGGCTGGATGAGCAGTTCTTC.